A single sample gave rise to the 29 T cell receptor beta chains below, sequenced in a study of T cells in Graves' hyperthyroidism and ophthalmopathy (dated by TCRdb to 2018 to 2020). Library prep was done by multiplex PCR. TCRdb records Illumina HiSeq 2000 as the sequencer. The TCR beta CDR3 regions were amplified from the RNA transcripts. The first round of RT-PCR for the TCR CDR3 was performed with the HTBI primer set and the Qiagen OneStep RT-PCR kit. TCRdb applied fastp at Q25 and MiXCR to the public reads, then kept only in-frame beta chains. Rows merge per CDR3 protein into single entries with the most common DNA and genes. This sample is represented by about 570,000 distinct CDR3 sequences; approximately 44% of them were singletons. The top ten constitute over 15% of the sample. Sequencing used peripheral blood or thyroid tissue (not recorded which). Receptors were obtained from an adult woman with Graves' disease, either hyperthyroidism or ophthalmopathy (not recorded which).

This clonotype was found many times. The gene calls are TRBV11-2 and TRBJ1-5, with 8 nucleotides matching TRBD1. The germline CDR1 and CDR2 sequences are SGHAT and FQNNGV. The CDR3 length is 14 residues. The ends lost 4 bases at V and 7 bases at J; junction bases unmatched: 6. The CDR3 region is CASSSSDRAQPQHF. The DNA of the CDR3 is TGTGCCAGCAGCTCCTCGGACAGGGCCCAGCCCCAGCATTTT.

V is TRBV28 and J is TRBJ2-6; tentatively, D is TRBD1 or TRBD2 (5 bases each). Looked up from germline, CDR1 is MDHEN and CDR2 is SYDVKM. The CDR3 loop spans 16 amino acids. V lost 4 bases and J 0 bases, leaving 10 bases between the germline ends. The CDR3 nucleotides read TGTGCCAGCAGTTCACCAGGGACCTCTGGGGCCAACGTCCTGACTTTC. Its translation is CASSSPGTSGANVLTF.

CDR3 residues: CASSLVIWQRDYNEQFF. As DNA, the CDR3 is TGTGCCAGCAGCTTAGTTATATGGCAGAGGGACTACAATGAGCAGTTCTTC. This chain links TRBV11-2 with TRBJ2-1, with D tentatively TRBD2 (5 bases). V was shortened by 1 base and J by 3 bases, with 16 bases between the two germline ends. This CDR3 region has 17 residues. CDR1 and CDR2 from the germline V gene are SGHAT and FQNNGV.

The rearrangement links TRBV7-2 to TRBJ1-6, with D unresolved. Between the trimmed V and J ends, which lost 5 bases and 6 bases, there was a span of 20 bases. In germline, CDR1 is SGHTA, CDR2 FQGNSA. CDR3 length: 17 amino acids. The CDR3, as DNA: TGTGCCAGCAGCGCCCGAAAGGGCCGCCATCGTAATTCACCCCTCCACTTT. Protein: CASSARKGRHRNSPLHF.

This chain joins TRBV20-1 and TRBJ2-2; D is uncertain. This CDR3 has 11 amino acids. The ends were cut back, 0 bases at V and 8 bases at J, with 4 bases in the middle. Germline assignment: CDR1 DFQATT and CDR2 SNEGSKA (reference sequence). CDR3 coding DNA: TGCAGTGCTAGAGAGGGTGGGGAGCTGTTTTTT. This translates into CSAREGGELFF.

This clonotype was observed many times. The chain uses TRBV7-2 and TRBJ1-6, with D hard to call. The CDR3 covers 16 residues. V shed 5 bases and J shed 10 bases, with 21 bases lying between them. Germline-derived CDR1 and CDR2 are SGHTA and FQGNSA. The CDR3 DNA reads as TGTGCCAGCAGCGCTCTGATTGGGCTTTCGAGCTCACCCCTCCACTTT. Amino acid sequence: CASSALIGLSSSPLHF.

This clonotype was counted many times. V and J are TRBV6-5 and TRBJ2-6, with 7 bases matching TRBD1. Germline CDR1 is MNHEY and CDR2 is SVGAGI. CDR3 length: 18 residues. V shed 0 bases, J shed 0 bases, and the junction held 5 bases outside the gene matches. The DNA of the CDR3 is TGTGCCAGCAGTTACTCGAGGGCAGGGGGCTCTGGGGCCAACGTCCTGACTTTC. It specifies CASSYSRAGGSGANVLTF.

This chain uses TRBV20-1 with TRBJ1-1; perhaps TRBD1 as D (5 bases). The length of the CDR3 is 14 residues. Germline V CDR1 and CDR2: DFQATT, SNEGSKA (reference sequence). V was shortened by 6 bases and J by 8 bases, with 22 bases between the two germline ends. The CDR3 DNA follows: TGCAGTGCCGGGGGACCCCCCTCAGGGACCGAAGCTTTCTTT. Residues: CSAGGPPSGTEAFF.

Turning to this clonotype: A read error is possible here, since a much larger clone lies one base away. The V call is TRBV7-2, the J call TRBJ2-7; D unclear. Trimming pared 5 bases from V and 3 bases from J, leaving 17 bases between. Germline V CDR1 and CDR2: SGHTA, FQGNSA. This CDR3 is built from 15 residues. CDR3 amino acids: CASSGPPLNIYEQYF. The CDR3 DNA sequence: TGTGCCAGCAGCGGCCCTCCCCTAAACATCTACGAGCAGTACTTC.

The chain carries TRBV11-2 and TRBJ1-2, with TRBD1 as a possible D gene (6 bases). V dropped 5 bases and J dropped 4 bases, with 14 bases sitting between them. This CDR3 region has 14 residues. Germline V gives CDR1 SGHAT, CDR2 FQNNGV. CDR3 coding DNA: TGTGCCAGCAGCATCCCTCCGGGGGCCTATGGCTACACCTTC. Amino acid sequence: CASSIPPGAYGYTF.

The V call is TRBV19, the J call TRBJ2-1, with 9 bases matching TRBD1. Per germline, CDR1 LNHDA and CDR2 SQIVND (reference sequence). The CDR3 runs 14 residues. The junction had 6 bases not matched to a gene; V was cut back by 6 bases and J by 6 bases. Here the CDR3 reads CASRGQGIRNEQFF. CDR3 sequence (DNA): TGTGCCAGTAGGGGACAGGGCATCCGCAATGAGCAGTTCTTC. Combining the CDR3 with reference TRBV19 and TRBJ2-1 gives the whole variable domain DGGITQSPKYLFRKEGQNVTLSCEQNLNHDAMYWYRQDPGQGLRLIYYSQIVNDFQKGDIAEGYSVSREKKESFPLTVTSAQKNPTAFYLCASRGQGIRNEQFFGPGTRLTVL.

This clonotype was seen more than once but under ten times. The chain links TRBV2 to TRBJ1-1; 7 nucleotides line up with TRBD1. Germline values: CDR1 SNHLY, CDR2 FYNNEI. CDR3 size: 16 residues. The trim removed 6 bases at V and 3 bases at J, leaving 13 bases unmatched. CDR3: CASRIRAGGAHTEAFF. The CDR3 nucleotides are TGTGCCAGCAGGATTCGGGCAGGGGGAGCGCACACTGAAGCTTTCTTT.

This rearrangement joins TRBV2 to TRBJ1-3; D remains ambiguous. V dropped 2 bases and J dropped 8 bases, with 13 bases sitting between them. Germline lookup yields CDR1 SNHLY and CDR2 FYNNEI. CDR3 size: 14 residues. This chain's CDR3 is CASSELSYGYTIYF. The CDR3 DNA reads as TGTGCCAGCAGTGAATTGAGCTATGGCTACACCATATATTTT.

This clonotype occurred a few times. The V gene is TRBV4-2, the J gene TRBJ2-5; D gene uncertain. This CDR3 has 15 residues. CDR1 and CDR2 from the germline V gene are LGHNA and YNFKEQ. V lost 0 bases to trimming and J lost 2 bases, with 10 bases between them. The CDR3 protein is CASSQEGRVQETQYF. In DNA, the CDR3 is TGTGCCAGCAGCCAAGAAGGAAGGGTTCAAGAGACCCAGTACTTC.

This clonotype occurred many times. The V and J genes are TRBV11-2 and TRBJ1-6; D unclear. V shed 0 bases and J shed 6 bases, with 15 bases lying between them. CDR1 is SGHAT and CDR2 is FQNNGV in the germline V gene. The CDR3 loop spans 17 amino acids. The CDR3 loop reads CASSLDLPDLRNSPLHF. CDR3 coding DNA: TGTGCCAGCAGCTTAGATCTTCCGGACCTCCGTAATTCACCCCTCCACTTT.

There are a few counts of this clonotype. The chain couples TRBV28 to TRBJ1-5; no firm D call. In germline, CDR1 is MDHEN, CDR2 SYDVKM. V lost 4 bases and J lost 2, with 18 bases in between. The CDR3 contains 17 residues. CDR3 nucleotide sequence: TGTGCCAGCAGTTCCGCCCGGCCGCTCACGGGCAATCAGCCCCAGCATTTT. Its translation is CASSSARPLTGNQPQHF.

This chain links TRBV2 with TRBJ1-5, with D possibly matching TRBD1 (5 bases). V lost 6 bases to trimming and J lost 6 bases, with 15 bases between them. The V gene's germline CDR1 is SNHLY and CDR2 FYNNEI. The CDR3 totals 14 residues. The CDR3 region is CASRKSGGGQPQHF. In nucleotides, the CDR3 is TGTGCCAGCAGAAAAAGCGGGGGGGGTCAGCCCCAGCATTTT.

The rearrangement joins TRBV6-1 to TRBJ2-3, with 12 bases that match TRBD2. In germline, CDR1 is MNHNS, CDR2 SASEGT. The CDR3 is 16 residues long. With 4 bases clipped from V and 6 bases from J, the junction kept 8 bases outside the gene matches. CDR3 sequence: CASSAQLAGGSDTQYF. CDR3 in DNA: TGTGCCAGCAGTGCCCAGCTAGCGGGAGGGTCCGATACGCAGTATTTT.

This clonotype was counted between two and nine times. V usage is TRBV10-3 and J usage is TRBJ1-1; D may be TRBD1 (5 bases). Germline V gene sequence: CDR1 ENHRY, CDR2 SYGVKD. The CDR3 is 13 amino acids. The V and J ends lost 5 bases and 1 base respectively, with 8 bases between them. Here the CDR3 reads CAISPGGNTEAFF. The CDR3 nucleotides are TGTGCCATCAGTCCCGGGGGGAACACTGAAGCTTTCTTT.

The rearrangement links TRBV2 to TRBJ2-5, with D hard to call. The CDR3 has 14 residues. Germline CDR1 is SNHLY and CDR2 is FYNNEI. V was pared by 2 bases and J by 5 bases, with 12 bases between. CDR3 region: CASSELQEIETQYF. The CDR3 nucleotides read TGTGCCAGCAGTGAACTTCAGGAAATCGAGACCCAGTACTTC.

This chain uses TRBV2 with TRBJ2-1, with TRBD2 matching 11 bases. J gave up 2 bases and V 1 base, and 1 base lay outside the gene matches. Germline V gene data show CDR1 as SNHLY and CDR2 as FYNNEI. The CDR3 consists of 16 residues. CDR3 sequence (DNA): TGTGCCAGCAGTGAAGGACTAGCGGGAACCTACAATGAGCAGTTCTTC. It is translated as CASSEGLAGTYNEQFF.

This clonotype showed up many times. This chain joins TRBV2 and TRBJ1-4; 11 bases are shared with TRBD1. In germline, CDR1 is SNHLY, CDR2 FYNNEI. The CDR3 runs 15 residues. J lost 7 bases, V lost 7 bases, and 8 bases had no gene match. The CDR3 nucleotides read TGTGCCAGCATTCAACCGGGACAGGGGGTTGAAAAACTGTTTTTT. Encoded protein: CASIQPGQGVEKLFF.

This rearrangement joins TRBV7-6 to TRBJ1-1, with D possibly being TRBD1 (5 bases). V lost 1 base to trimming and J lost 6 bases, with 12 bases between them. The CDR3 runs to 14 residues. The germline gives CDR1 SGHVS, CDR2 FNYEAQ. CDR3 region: CASSLVEGIAEAFF. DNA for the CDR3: TGTGCCAGCAGCTTAGTTGAGGGGATCGCTGAAGCTTTCTTT.

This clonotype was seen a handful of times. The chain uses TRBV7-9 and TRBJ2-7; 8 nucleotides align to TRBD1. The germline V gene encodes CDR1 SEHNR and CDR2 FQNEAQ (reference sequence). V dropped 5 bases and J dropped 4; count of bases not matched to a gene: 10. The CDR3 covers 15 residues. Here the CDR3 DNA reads TGTGCCAGCAGCACGGACAGGGACCCGTATTACGAGCAGTACTTC. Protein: CASSTDRDPYYEQYF.

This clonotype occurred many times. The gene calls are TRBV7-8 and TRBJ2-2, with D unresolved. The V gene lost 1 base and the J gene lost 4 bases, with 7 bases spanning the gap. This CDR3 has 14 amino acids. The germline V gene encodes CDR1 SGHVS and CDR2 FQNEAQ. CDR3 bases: TGTGCCAGCAGCTTAGGTTGGCCCACCGGGGAGCTGTTTTTT. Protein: CASSLGWPTGELFF.

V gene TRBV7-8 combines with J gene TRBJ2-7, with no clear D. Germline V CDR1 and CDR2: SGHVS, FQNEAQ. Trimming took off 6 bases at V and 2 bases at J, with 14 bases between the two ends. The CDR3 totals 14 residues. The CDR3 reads CASRPEVPPYEQYF. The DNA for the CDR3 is TGTGCCAGCAGGCCTGAGGTGCCCCCCTACGAGCAGTACTTC.

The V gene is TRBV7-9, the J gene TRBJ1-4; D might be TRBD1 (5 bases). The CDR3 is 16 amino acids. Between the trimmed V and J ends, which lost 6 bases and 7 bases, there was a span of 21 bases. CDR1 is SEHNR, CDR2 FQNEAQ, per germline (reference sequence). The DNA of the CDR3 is TGTGCCAGCAGTGGTGGCAAGCGGGGGTTGGGTGAAAAACTGTTTTTT. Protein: CASSGGKRGLGEKLFF.

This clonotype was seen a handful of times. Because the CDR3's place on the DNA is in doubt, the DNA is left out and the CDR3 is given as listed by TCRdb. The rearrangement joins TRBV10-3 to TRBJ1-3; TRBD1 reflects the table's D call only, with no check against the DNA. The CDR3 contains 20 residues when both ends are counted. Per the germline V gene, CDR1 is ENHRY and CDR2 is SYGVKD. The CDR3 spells CAISATGTTEAFFGQGTIYF.

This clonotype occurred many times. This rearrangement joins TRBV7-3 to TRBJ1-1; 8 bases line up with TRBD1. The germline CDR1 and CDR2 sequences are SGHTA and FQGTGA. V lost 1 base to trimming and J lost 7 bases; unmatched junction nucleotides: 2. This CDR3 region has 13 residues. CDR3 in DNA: TGTGCCAGCAGCTTAAACAGGGGGTTTGAAGCTTTCTTT. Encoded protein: CASSLNRGFEAFF. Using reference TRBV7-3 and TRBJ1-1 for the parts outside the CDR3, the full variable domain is GAGVSQTPSNKVTEKGKYVELRCDPISGHTALYWYRQSLGQGPEFLIYFQGTGAADDSGLPNDRFFAVRPEGSVSTLKIQRTERGDSAVYLCASSLNRGFEAFFGQGTRLTVV.